These T cell receptor beta chains were read from a single sample in a study of blood T cell repertoires in COVID-19. Sequenced by immunoSEQ multiplex PCR; TCRdb stores in-frame clones only, minus some. There are some 240,000 clones in the sample; roughly 82% occur only once, and more than 9% lies in the top ten. Sample: peripheral blood. The source of these receptors is a man aged 45-65 years with active or convalescent COVID-19. Each CDR3 is given without its conserved first and last residue. The order of the fields is V gene, J gene, D gene, CDR3 protein. The D gene is left open where the match is weak.

TRBV5-1	TRBJ1-1	-	ASSSNTNTEAF
TRBV19	TRBJ1-6	-	ASSPWEGYNSPLH
TRBV5-6	TRBJ1-2	TRBD1	ASSPTGGHGYT
TRBV7-9	TRBJ2-3	-	ASSFRSGGASTDTQY
TRBV7-9	TRBJ2-2	TRBD2	APGGLQNTGELF
TRBV7-2	TRBJ2-7	-	ASSFSRFSSYEQY
TRBV6-1	TRBJ2-7	TRBD2	ASSDPGGPGWEQY
TRBV2	TRBJ1-5	-	ASSEWQGSNQPQH
TRBV29-1	TRBJ2-3	TRBD1	SAATGGYTDTQY
TRBV2	TRBJ1-2	TRBD1	ASTPGQGFIYGYT
TRBV28	TRBJ2-7	TRBD2	ASSLLGEGPRYEQY